This entry concerns a single T cell receptor beta chain. Through a sample-barcoded 5' primer and a J-beta primer mix, a second PCR was run for 7 to 11 cycles. TCRdb re-analysed the 5' RACE reads in MiXCR, keeping a single row per CDR3 protein. The table has about 1.4 million distinct CDR3 sequences, roughly 60% seen once; the top ten hold over 5%. This sample stems from a study of blood T cells in healthy people across ages. The ends were cut back, 0 bases at V and 9 bases at J, with 12 bases in the middle. The length of the CDR3 is 14 residues. CDR1 and CDR2 (germline): LGHDT, YNNKEL (reference sequence).

The V gene is TRBV3-1, the J gene TRBJ2-1; possibly TRBD1 for D (5 bases). Sequenced sample: blood. The receptor was derived from a man between 18 and 35 years old in good health. The CDR3 is CASSQDARVGEQFF. The CDR3 DNA follows: TGTGCCAGCAGCCAAGATGCCAGGGTTGGTGAGCAGTTCTTC.